This T cell receptor beta chain was found in a study of T-cell reconstitution after alpha-beta-depleted transplantation in children. In germline, CDR1 is SGHRS, CDR2 YFSETQ. Trimming took 5 bases from V and 5 from J, leaving 13 bases between them. The CDR3 length is 14 residues. Unique molecular identifiers were used to barcode this TCRbeta library. TCRdb reanalysed the PCR reads using MiXCR and keeps one entry per CDR3 protein. The sample has more than 500,000 distinct CDR3 sequences; 11% are singletons. Sequencing used PBMCs, mostly from graft donor cells, obtained 180 days after TCRalphabeta/CD19-depleted stem cell transplant. The chain combines TRBV5-1 with TRBJ2-2, with D unclear. The receptor was derived from a female patient between 2 and 15 years old who had a stem cell transplant for aplastic anemia, so the T cells may come from the graft donor. The CDR3 DNA sequence: TGCGCCAGCAGAACCGGGCCTCCGACCGGGGAGCTGTTTTTT. It translates to CASRTGPPTGELFF.